The rows below give T cell receptor beta chains drawn from one sample of a study of blood T cell repertoires in COVID-19. Profiled with immunoSEQ multiplex PCR; TCRdb holds only in-frame clones, not every one. The table has about 180,000 clones, 70% to 90% seen once. The sample was peripheral blood. Receptor source: a human donor with active or convalescent COVID-19. The donor label of this sample is uncertain. CDR3s include the opening cysteine and the closing phenylalanine or tryptophan. A D gene is named only where the DNA matches it firmly.

D,V,J,CDR3
TRBD2,TRBV19,TRBJ2-5,CASTRGGRGRQETQYF
TRBD1,TRBV19,TRBJ2-5,CASSIDAGGVQRETQYF
NA,TRBV2,TRBJ2-5,CASSEFSSPFEETQYF
NA,TRBV7-3,TRBJ2-3,CASSLGSSTDTQYF
NA,TRBV6-5,TRBJ1-2,CASPKGALPNYGYTF
NA,TRBV4-3,TRBJ1-3,CASSQDGRQNSGNTIYF
NA,TRBV7-6,TRBJ1-1,CASSPLAGSNTEAFF
NA,TRBV5-1,TRBJ2-2,CASSLIQTNTGELFF
NA,TRBV15,TRBJ1-4,CATSRDGGTNEKLFF
NA,TRBV5-1,TRBJ1-1,CASSVYRSVNTEAFF
NA,TRBV28,TRBJ2-7,CASRDTAGSYEQYF
TRBD1,TRBV5-1,TRBJ1-6,CASSISGTGANSPLHF
TRBD1,TRBV28,TRBJ1-4,CASSLRGPRNEKLFF
NA,TRBV5-6,TRBJ1-2,CASSLPGMRSHLYGYTF
NA,TRBV9,TRBJ2-3,CASSVEGAGTQYF
NA,TRBV5-4,TRBJ1-1,CASSFGGGMGNTEAFF
NA,TRBV3-1/TRBV3-2,TRBJ2-3,CASSAALASTDTQYF
TRBD2,TRBV28,TRBJ2-1,CATQDGAGGPNEQFF
NA,TRBV6-2/TRBV6-3,TRBJ2-3,CASSYQGSTDTQYF